This T cell receptor (beta chain) appears in the sequencing data of a study of T cells expressing NK-cell markers. The overall study: Eight donors were sequenced, seven testing HCMV-seropositive and one testing seronegative.

Germline assignment: CDR1 SGHRS and CDR2 YFSETQ. The CDR3 is 14 residues long. Scientists made TCR beta cDNA using 5'RACE template switching with UMIs. No DNA is given; TCRdb re-called the 5' RACE reads and lists each CDR3 protein once. Its clone listing holds 300,000 or so distinct CDR3 sequences. The rearrangement joins TRBV5-1 to TRBJ2-7. The sequenced material came from blood T cells: a sorted CD56 or NKG2C T cell subset, CD4+ or CD8+ T cells, or bulk PBMC T cells (not recorded which). The sequence was obtained from a woman between 18 and 70 years old in good health. CDR3 amino acids: CASSLDANSYEQYF. The whole variable domain, filled in from reference TRBV5-1 and TRBJ2-7, reads KAGVTQTPRYLIKTRGQQVTLSCSPISGHRSVSWYQQTPGQGLQFLFEYFSETQRNKGNFPGRFSGRQFSNSRSEMNVSTLELGDSALYLCASSLDANSYEQYFGPGTRLTVT.